These T cell receptor beta chains were read from a single sample in a study of blood T cell repertoires in COVID-19. The table came from immunoSEQ multiplex PCR; TCRdb's copy has only in-frame clones and leaves some out. The sample holds some 200,000 clones, around 84% seen once. The specimen sequenced was peripheral blood. The receptors originated from a man aged 25 to 45 with active or convalescent COVID-19. Each CDR3 is given with its conserved first and last residue. Fields, in order: V gene, J gene, D gene, CDR3 DNA, CDR3 protein. The D gene is left open where the match is weak.

V gene: TRBV7-2
J gene: TRBJ2-5
D gene: TRBD1
CDR3 DNA: TGTGCCAGCAGCTTAGCGTGGACAGGGGTGGAGACCCAGTACTTC
CDR3 protein: CASSLAWTGVETQYF

V gene: TRBV29-1
J gene: TRBJ2-5
D gene: NA
CDR3 DNA: TGCAGCCTCACAAAGGGGTATCAAGAGACCCAGTACTTC
CDR3 protein: CSLTKGYQETQYF

V gene: TRBV7-8
J gene: TRBJ2-1
D gene: TRBD2
CDR3 DNA: TGTGCCAGCAGCTTACCGACTAGCGGGAGAGCAGGCGACAATGAGCAGTTCTTC
CDR3 protein: CASSLPTSGRAGDNEQFF

V gene: TRBV27
J gene: TRBJ1-1
D gene: NA
CDR3 DNA: TGTGCCAGCAGTTTTGCAGGGGTCACTGAAGCTTTCTTT
CDR3 protein: CASSFAGVTEAFF

V gene: TRBV24-1
J gene: TRBJ2-1
D gene: TRBD1
CDR3 DNA: TGTGCCACCAGTGGGTCCACCGGGACAGCACTAAATGAGCAGTTCTTC
CDR3 protein: CATSGSTGTALNEQFF

V gene: TRBV7-2
J gene: TRBJ1-2
D gene: NA
CDR3 DNA: TGTGCCAGCAGCTTAGGCGCAGGGAACTATGGCTACACCTTC
CDR3 protein: CASSLGAGNYGYTF

V gene: TRBV30
J gene: TRBJ2-1
D gene: TRBD2
CDR3 DNA: TGTGCCTGGAGTGTAGCGGGGTTCAATGAGCAGTTCTTC
CDR3 protein: CAWSVAGFNEQFF

V gene: TRBV3-1/TRBV3-2
J gene: TRBJ1-2
D gene: NA
CDR3 DNA: TGTGCCAGCAGCCAAGAGGGGCTGGGCGCGAGGTATGGCTACACCTTC
CDR3 protein: CASSQEGLGARYGYTF

V gene: TRBV6-2/TRBV6-3
J gene: TRBJ1-1
D gene: NA
CDR3 DNA: TGTGCCAGCAGTTACCTACAGGGAGCGAACACTGAAGCTTTCTTT
CDR3 protein: CASSYLQGANTEAFF

V gene: TRBV7-2
J gene: TRBJ2-1
D gene: NA
CDR3 DNA: TGTGCCAGCACCTATAGCCGGCTGAGCTCCTACAATGAGCAGTTCTTC
CDR3 protein: CASTYSRLSSYNEQFF